This note documents a single T cell receptor (beta chain) sequence. These data originate in a study of T cells in tumors after PD-1 blockade. At the level of the study: Treatment was either pembrolizumab 200 mg every 3 weeks or cemiplimab 350 mg every 2 weeks. A subset received ongoing vismodegib 150 mg daily alongside anti-PD-1 therapy. Mean per blood sample: some 120,000 templates (24,679-257,772), some 34,000 unique clonotypes.

Data came from immunoSEQ multiplex PCR; TCRdb stores just in-frame clones and leaves some out. Among 30,000 to 40,000 clones, approximately 78% were seen once, and the ten largest hold around 35%. CDR1 is SGHTA and CDR2 is FQGNSA in the germline V gene. The CDR3 is 18 residues long. Unmatched junction bases numbered 9, after V lost 5 bases and J lost 3 bases. Input was about 550 ng to 6,004 ng of genomic DNA from tumor or blood. Sequencing was performed on PBMCs, taken before anti-PD-1 treatment. The receptor was derived from a human donor with basal cell carcinoma. The chain is built from TRBV7-2 and TRBJ2-2, with 13 bases fitting TRBD2. For the CDR3, the DNA is TGTGCCAGCAGCCGCAAGTCGGGACTAGCGGGGTACACCGGGGAGCTGTTTTTT. Protein product: CASSRKSGLAGYTGELFF.